The sample holds a few counts of the clone carrying this T cell receptor beta chain. The antigen is unknown. The source of the sample is a study of T cell repertoires in cytomegalovirus infection. TCRdb redid the calling of the reads with MiXCR, one entry per CDR3 protein. Among roughly 68,000 distinct CDR3 sequences, over 20% were seen once, and the ten largest hold 73%. The V gene's germline CDR1 is SGHVS and CDR2 FNYEAQ. The CDR3 length is 14 residues. V was shortened by 2 bases and J by 3 bases, with 10 bases between the two germline ends. The receptor was derived from a human donor in good health (CMV status not recorded). Some clones in this sample may be carry-over from other donors' samples. The V call is TRBV7-6, the J call TRBJ2-5; D gene unclear. Sequencing used CD8+ T cells from cultured PBMCs, obtained from culture after CMV antigen stimulation. The CDR3 spells CASSLSLMKETQYF. The CDR3, as DNA: TGTGCCAGCAGCTTATCACTAATGAAAGAGACCCAGTACTTC.